A selection of T cell receptor beta chains follows, all from one sample in a study of cytomegalovirus exposure and HLA in healthy donors. Assay used: immunoSEQ multiplex PCR; TCRdb lists only in-frame clones, some missing. This sample has some 88,000 clones, with about 60% found just once. Sequenced: PBMCs. All receptors derive from a woman in her twenties or thirties in good health and CMV-seronegative. Both conserved end residues are part of each CDR3. Fields, in order: V gene, D gene, clone size, J gene, CDR3 DNA, CDR3 protein. D genes are given only for firm matches. Clone sizes are given selectively: once, few, many, or a class where the clone is expanded.

>TRBV7-9|-|few|TRBJ2-2
TGTGCCAGCTTTCGGGAAGGGACCGGGGAGCTGTTTTTT
CASFREGTGELFF
>TRBV19|-|-|TRBJ1-5
TGTGCCAGTAGTATAGCAAGGGGAAGCAATCAGCCCCAGCATTTT
CASSIARGSNQPQHF
>TRBV6-1|TRBD1|-|TRBJ2-7
TGTGCCAGCAGACCCGGACAGGGGGGCTCCTACGAGCAGTACTTC
CASRPGQGGSYEQYF
>TRBV7-3|-|-|TRBJ1-1
TGTGCCAGCAGCGCCGACAGGCACACTGAAGCTTTCTTT
CASSADRHTEAFF
>TRBV29-1|-|few|TRBJ2-5
TGCAGCGTTGCGTCGACAAGCCAAGAGACCCAGTACTTC
CSVASTSQETQYF
>TRBV4-2|-|-|TRBJ2-1
TGTGCCAGCAGCCAAGATCTACCCGATGAGCAGTTCTTC
CASSQDLPDEQFF
>TRBV18|TRBD1|-|TRBJ1-5
TGTGCCAGCTCACGAGGACAGGGGTCCAATCAGCCCCAGCATTTT
CASSRGQGSNQPQHF
>TRBV7-2|-|few|TRBJ2-2
TGTGCCAGCAGCTTACTAGTGACCGGGGAGCTGTTTTTT
CASSLLVTGELFF
>TRBV10-2|TRBD1|-|TRBJ2-7
TGCGCCACCAGCGAGGGGGCCGCCTCCTACGAGCAGTACTTC
CATSEGAASYEQYF
>TRBV19|TRBD1|-|TRBJ1-2
TGTGCCAGTAGTTGGACAGGGCAAGGCTACACCTTC
CASSWTGQGYTF
>TRBV28|TRBD2|-|TRBJ2-1
TGTGCCAGCAGCTTAGCGGGAGGGCCGTTAGATGAGCAGTTCTTC
CASSLAGGPLDEQFF
>TRBV28|TRBD1|-|TRBJ1-6
TGTGCCAGCTGCCTCCGGGACAGGGTCTCACCCCTCCACTTT
CASCLRDRVSPLHF
>TRBV6-5|TRBD1|-|TRBJ1-2
TGTGCCAGCAGCCGGGACAGGGGTGTCTATGGCTACACCTTC
CASSRDRGVYGYTF
>TRBV5-4|-|-|TRBJ2-3
TGTGCCAGCAGCTTACGAGACACAGATACGCAGTATTTT
CASSLRDTDTQYF
>TRBV19|TRBD1|-|TRBJ2-5
TGTGCCAGTACCCAAGGGACAGGCTGGTACCAAGAGACCCAGTACTTC
CASTQGTGWYQETQYF
>TRBV19|-|-|TRBJ2-4
TGTGCCAGTAGCCTAGGCCTAGCCAAAAACATTCAGTACTTC
CASSLGLAKNIQYF
>TRBV30|-|-|TRBJ2-7
TGTGCCTGGAGTTTCCCTTCCCACTTCATGAACGAGCAGTACTTC
CAWSFPSHFMNEQYF
>TRBV5-6|TRBD1|-|TRBJ1-5
TGTGCCAGCGGGACAGGCTTGGATCAGCCCCAGCATTTT
CASGTGLDQPQHF
>TRBV2|TRBD2|-|TRBJ2-3
TGTGCCAGCAGGCTACTAGCGGGGGCGTTCACAGATACGCAGTATTTT
CASRLLAGAFTDTQYF
>TRBV20-1|TRBD1|-|TRBJ1-2
TGCAGTGTCGGACAGGCGTCTGGCTACACCTTC
CSVGQASGYTF
>TRBV7-6|-|-|TRBJ2-5
TGTGCCAGCAGCTTATTCGAGGGAATCGAGACCCAGTACTTC
CASSLFEGIETQYF
>TRBV2|-|-|TRBJ1-1
TGTGCCAGCAGACAGTTCACTGAAGCTTTCTTT
CASRQFTEAFF
>TRBV28|TRBD1|-|TRBJ1-2
TGTGCCAGCACACAGGGGGCGCGTCCCTATGGCTACACCTTC
CASTQGARPYGYTF
>TRBV5-1|TRBD2|-|TRBJ2-3
TGCGCCAGCGCGGGACTAGCAAATTCCGCAGATACGCAGTATTTT
CASAGLANSADTQYF
>TRBV6-5|TRBD1|-|TRBJ1-2
TGTGCCAGCAGTTACTTGGGACAGTCGAGTGGCTACACCTTC
CASSYLGQSSGYTF
>TRBV5-4|-|-|TRBJ2-7
TGTGCCAGCAGCTTGGACAGATCCTACGAGCAGTACTTC
CASSLDRSYEQYF
>TRBV5-1|-|-|TRBJ2-3
TGCGCCAGCAGCTTCGGGGGGCTCGCAGATACGCAGTATTTT
CASSFGGLADTQYF
>TRBV5-1|TRBD2|few|TRBJ2-5
TGCGCCAGCAGCTTGGAGACAGCGGGAGGGTGGGAGACCCAGTACTTC
CASSLETAGGWETQYF
>TRBV4-1|-|few|TRBJ2-5
TGCGCCAGCAGCCAAGAACGGTACAGTCCCCAAGAGACCCAGTACTTC
CASSQERYSPQETQYF
>TRBV18|-|-|TRBJ2-5
TGTGCCAGCTCACCGGGAGGCTCAGAGACCCAGTACTTC
CASSPGGSETQYF
>TRBV4-1|-|-|TRBJ1-4
TGCGCCAGCAGCCAGAGGGAACGGGGAGGCAATGAAAAACTGTTTTTT
CASSQRERGGNEKLFF